This TCR beta chain was documented in a study of CD8 T cells in Susac syndrome. After extraction with the RNeasy kit, about 0.5 to 1 ug of the RNA was reverse transcribed using random hexamers. Each CDR3 protein gets one entry after TCRdb re-called the immunoSEQ multiplex PCR reads with MiXCR. The sample shows around 190,000 distinct CDR3 sequences, approximately 94% of them seen only once. TCR beta sequencing was performed on blood CD8+ and CD4+ T cells. The CDR3 is 13 residues long. The germline CDR1 and CDR2 sequences are SQVTM and ANQGSEA. Trimming removed 3 bases at V and 9 bases at J, with 15 bases between.

Sequencing input: CD4+ T cells from PBMCs. The receptor comes from a human donor in good health. The gene calls are TRBV29-1 and TRBJ2-1; D not certain. In nucleotides, the CDR3 is TGCAGCGTTGACCCCTCCGGCGCAGGTGAGCAGTTCTTC. It yields the protein CSVDPSGAGEQFF.